Following are 17 T cell receptor beta chains from one sample sequenced in a study of CD8+ T cells in alopecia areata. Following extraction, RNA underwent reverse transcription to cDNA, which served as the sequencing template. The repertoire was sequenced with immunoSEQ multiplex PCR; TCRdb's copy has only in-frame clones and lacks some. This repertoire holds about 300,000 clones, and none appear only once. Cells that came from pooled cutaneous lymph nodes were sorted using CD4, CD8alpha, NKG2D, NKG2ACE and other markers. Sequences were obtained from CD4+ T cells sorted from a lymph node. These receptors all come from a C3H/HeJ mouse with alopecia areata. For this mouse line, the MHC haplotype is H2-k.

A few counts support this clone. Genes and germline come from the mouse. The CDR3 end lies 4 residues beyond the end of the read and is filled in from the germline J gene. The chain links TRBV31 to TRBJ2-3, with D perhaps TRBD1 (5 bases). The CDR3 totals 12 residues. V dropped 5 bases and J dropped 4 bases, with 10 bases sitting between them. CDR1 is GKSSPN, CDR2 SITVG, per germline. The CDR3 loop is CAWGQGPETLYF. Partial CDR3 DNA: TGTGCCTGGGGGCAGGGTCCAGAA.

As regards this clone: Gene and germline names: mouse. The sequence runs out 4 residues before the end of the CDR3; the remainder is reconstructed from the germline J gene. The rearrangement links TRBV17 to TRBJ2-7; TRBD1 is a possible D gene (5 bases). Trimming removed 2 bases at V and 0 bases at J, with 11 bases between. The CDR3 runs to 15 residues. Germline V gene sequence: CDR1 MNHDT, CDR2 YYDKIL. The covered CDR3 bases are TGTGCTAGCAGTAGAACTAGACAGAGCTCCTAT. Its translation is CASSRTRQSSY. The whole CDR3 protein reads CASSRTRQSSYEQYF.

To note about this clone: The listed genes are named as in mouse. Read coverage stops 4 residues before the CDR3 terminus; the germline J gene supplies the remainder. J is TRBJ2-2 and V is TRBV5; 10 bases map to TRBD2. V lost 4 bases and J lost 3; bases outside the gene matches: 5. The CDR3 runs to 16 residues. Germline values: CDR1 LGHNA, CDR2 YNLKQL (reference sequence). The CDR3 sequence: CASSPLTGGYTGQLYF. CDR3 DNA (partial): TGTGCCAGCAGCCCCCTGACTGGGGGGTACACCGGG.

In regard to this clone: The genes are named according to mouse. Read sequence stops 4 residues before the CDR3 end, and the germline J gene provides the missing end. The gene calls are TRBV19 and TRBJ2-5; 8 bases fit TRBD1. Germline-derived CDR1 and CDR2 are FNHDT and SITEND (reference sequence). Trimming at V came to 5 bases and at J to 3 bases, leaving 2 bases not matched to a gene. The CDR3 runs 13 residues. CDR3 loop: CASRNRGQDTQYF. The DNA read from the CDR3 is TGTGCCAGCAGAAACAGGGGGCAAGAC. The entire variable domain, with the rest obtained from reference TRBV19 and TRBJ2-5, is as follows: GGIITQTPKFLIGQEGQKLTLKCQQNFNHDTMYWYRQDSGKGLRLIYYSITENDLQKGDLSEGYDASREKKSSFSLTVTSAQKNEMAVFLCASRNRGQDTQYFGPGTRLLVL.

In this sample, this clone turned up a few times. Each gene name is a mouse one. The observed sequence ends 4 residues before the CDR3 terminus, with the missing tail filled in from the germline J gene. The chain has TRBV13-2 and TRBJ1-2; a possible D gene is TRBD1 (5 bases). CDR1 NNHNN and CDR2 SYGAGS come from the germline V gene (reference sequence). This CDR3 is built from 13 residues. V was cut by 3 bases and J by 0 bases, with 6 bases left in between. The sequenced part of the CDR3 DNA is TGTGCCAGCGGTGTCAGGGCAAACTCC. Translating gives CASGVRANS. The entire CDR3 protein reads CASGVRANSDYTF.

A note on this clone: Gene names are the mouse ones. The read ends 4 residues early relative to the CDR3; the germline J gene fills the gap. This chain connects TRBV13-2 to TRBJ1-2; maybe TRBD1 (6 bases). Germline values: CDR1 NNHNN, CDR2 SYGAGS (reference sequence). The CDR3 is made up of 13 amino acids. Trimming took 6 bases from V and 2 from J, leaving 11 bases between them. CDR3 amino acids: CASAQGGNSDYTF. The sequenced CDR3 bases are TGTGCCAGCGCACAGGGTGGGAACTCC.

With regard to this clone: Genes and germline come from the mouse. The CDR3 end lies 3 residues beyond the end of the read and is filled in from the germline J gene. Within the sample, other DNA sequences also encode this same CDR3. This sequence joins TRBV5 and TRBJ1-6; 7 nucleotides line up with TRBD1. TRBJ1-6 is placed among ORFs of uncertain function. V shed 0 bases and J 4 bases; nucleotides not matched to a gene: 3. The CDR3 is made up of 16 amino acids. Germline V gives CDR1 LGHNA, CDR2 YNLKQL (reference sequence). The CDR3 sequence: CASSQEAGGYNSPLYF. The DNA read from the CDR3 is TGTGCCAGCAGCCAAGAAGCAGGGGGGTATAATTCGCCC.

The table lists this clone with a few counts. Genes and germline come from the mouse. The CDR3 goes on 4 residues after the read ends, and that part is filled in from the germline J gene. The chain recombines TRBV13-3 with TRBJ1-1; perhaps TRBD1 as D (6 bases). Germline V lookup: CDR1 NNHDY, CDR2 SYVADS. This CDR3 has 11 residues. CDR3 DNA (partial): TGTGCCAGCGGAGGGACATTA. It translates to CASGGTL. The complete CDR3 reads CASGGTLEVFF.

This clone was observed a handful of times. Mouse gene names and germline throughout. This sample includes further DNA sequences coding for the same CDR3. Partial CDR3 DNA: TGTGCCAGCAGTATTGGGGGGGGGAACACCGGG. This codes for CASSIGGGNTG. The full CDR3 sequence reads CASSIGGGNTGQLYF. V and J are TRBV19 and TRBJ2-2; TRBD2 matches at 8 bases. The missing CDR3 end, 4 residues past where the read stops, is filled in from the germline J gene. Germline V CDR1 and CDR2: FNHDT, SITEND (reference sequence). The CDR3 has 15 amino acids. After removal of 2 bases from V and 2 bases from J, the junction contained 2 bases not matched to a gene.

For this clone: The genes and germline here are from mouse. The DNA ends 4 residues before the CDR3 does, and the rest of the CDR3 is filled in from the germline J gene. The genes are TRBV31 and TRBJ2-4; 10 bases are shared with TRBD1. The germline V gene has CDR1 GKSSPN and CDR2 SITVG. The CDR3 runs to 14 residues. Trimming cost V 6 bases and J 1 base; bases outside gene matches: 4. CDR3 bases read: TGTGCCTGCCGGGACAGGGGTGGTCAAAAC. Its translation is CACRDRGGQN. In full, the CDR3 is CACRDRGGQNTLYF.

About this clone: Genes here carry mouse names. The sequence runs out 4 residues before the end of the CDR3; the remainder is reconstructed from the germline J gene. V usage is TRBV17 and J usage is TRBJ1-1; D possibly corresponds to TRBD1 (6 bases). Germline loops: CDR1 MNHDT, CDR2 YYDKIL. The ends were cut back, 6 bases at V and 1 base at J, with 9 bases in the middle. CDR3 length equals 13 residues. The sequenced CDR3 bases are TGTGCTAGCAGCGGGACAATAAACACA. It specifies CASSGTINT. The whole CDR3 is CASSGTINTEVFF.

As to this clone: Gene names follow the mouse nomenclature. Incomplete CDR3 DNA: TGTGCCAGCAGTCCTGGGGTCTAT. Protein sequence: CASSPGVY. The whole CDR3 sequence reads CASSPGVYEQYF. This chain uses TRBV19 with TRBJ2-7, with a weak D call TRBD2 (6 bases). The sequence runs out 4 residues before the end of the CDR3; the remainder is reconstructed from the germline J gene. This CDR3 has 12 residues. CDR1 and CDR2 (germline): FNHDT, SITEND (reference sequence). Between the trimmed V and J ends, which lost 4 bases and 3 bases, there was a span of 8 bases.

To note about this clone: Gene names and germline match the mouse. The sequenced fragment ends 4 residues before the CDR3 boundary, so the rest is inferred from the germline J gene. This specimen includes other DNA sequences encoding the same CDR3. The gene calls are TRBV1 and TRBJ1-1; D ambiguous. V lost 0 bases to trimming and J lost 1 base, with 3 bases between them. The V gene's germline CDR1 is NSQYPW and CDR2 LRSPGD (reference sequence). The CDR3 consists of 13 residues. The DNA read from the CDR3 is TGCACCTGCAGTGCAGAACAAAACACA. Translated, it gives CTCSAEQNT. The CDR3 in its entirety is CTCSAEQNTEVFF.

This clone was found a few times. Mouse names are used for the genes. The CDR3 end lies 4 residues beyond the end of the read and is filled in from the germline J gene. At the DNA level, this CDR3 is encoded by other sequences in the same sample as well. J is TRBJ2-3 and V is TRBV13-2; TRBD2 matches at 9 bases. The junction had 0 bases not matched to a gene; V was cut back by 1 base and J by 0 bases. The CDR3 consists of 15 residues. Per the germline V gene, CDR1 is NNHNN and CDR2 is SYGAGS (reference sequence). The CDR3 bases that were read are TGTGCCAGCGGTGATCTGGGGGGGAGTGCAGAA. The encoded protein is CASGDLGGSAE. The whole CDR3 protein reads CASGDLGGSAETLYF.

Worth noting for this clone: Mouse names are used for the genes. The same CDR3 also results from other DNA sequences found in this sample. The CDR3 DNA, read in part, is TGTGCCAGCAGCCAAGATCGGGGGGGTGGTGCAGAA. Protein: CASSQDRGGGAE. From start to end, the CDR3 is CASSQDRGGGAETLYF. The chain uses TRBV5 and TRBJ2-3, with 7 bases that match TRBD2. The read ends 4 residues shy of where the CDR3 ends; the end is completed using the germline J gene. Looked up from germline, CDR1 is LGHNA and CDR2 is YNLKQL (reference sequence). The CDR3 totals 16 residues. V was pared by 0 bases and J by 1 base, with 4 bases of the junction left unmatched.

In this sample, this clone turned up many times. Genes and germline are mouse. The CDR3 bases that were read are TGTGCCAGCAGTGACGGGACAGACACA. It translates to CASSDGTDT. The entire CDR3 sequence reads CASSDGTDTEVFF. This chain joins TRBV13-1 and TRBJ1-1; 7 nucleotides line up with TRBD1. The CDR3 is cut off 4 residues early in the read; its end comes from the germline J gene. Germline V gene data show CDR1 as NSHNY and CDR2 as SYGAGN. The V segment lost 2 bases and the J segment 3 bases; nucleotides outside the gene matches: 1. The CDR3 length is 13 residues.

At least ten counts were recorded for this clone. The genes and germline here are from mouse. The CDR3 goes on 4 residues after the read ends, and that part is filled in from the germline J gene. Other nucleotide sequences in the sample specify the same CDR3. The J gene is TRBJ1-1, the V gene TRBV5; 10 positions match TRBD1. The germline CDR1 and CDR2 sequences are LGHNA and YNLKQL (reference sequence). The V gene end was trimmed by 4 bases and the J gene end by 3 bases; junction bases not matched to a gene: 2. This CDR3 region has 14 residues. The CDR3 region is CASSPGTGDTEVFF. Partial CDR3 DNA: TGTGCCAGCAGCCCCGGGACAGGGGACACA.